A single sample gave rise to the 3 T cell receptor beta chains below, sequenced in a study of blood T cell repertoires in COVID-19. Profiling relied on immunoSEQ multiplex PCR, and the TCRdb table lists in-frame clones only, not all of them. The sample lists 160,000 or so clones; 84% were seen once. The sequencing sample was made of PBMCs or T cells enriched from blood (not recorded which). These receptors all stem from a woman aged 50 to 60 who had recovered from COVID-19.

This clone was recorded once. In DNA form, the CDR3 reads TGTGCCACCAGTGATAATAGCGGCCGATACAATGAGCAGTTCTTC. Translated: CATSDNSGRYNEQFF. V gene TRBV24-1 combines with J gene TRBJ2-1; tentative D call: TRBD2 (6 bases). Per germline, CDR1 KGHDR and CDR2 SFDVKD. V lost 3 bases to trimming and J lost 4 bases, with 12 bases between them. The CDR3 loop spans 15 amino acids.

The J gene is TRBJ2-3, the V gene TRBV5-1; 10 positions match TRBD2. The CDR3 has 15 amino acids. V gave up 2 bases and J gave up 2 bases; unmatched junction bases: 2. Per germline, CDR1 SGHRS and CDR2 YFSETQ. The CDR3: CASSFSGGHTDTQYF. Written as DNA, the CDR3 is TGCGCCAGCAGCTTTAGCGGGGGGCACACAGATACGCAGTATTTT.

The chain uses TRBV28 and TRBJ1-5; 8 bases align to TRBD1. This CDR3 is 15 amino acids long. Germline CDR1 and CDR2: MDHEN and SYDVKM. The V and J ends lost 2 bases and 7 bases, in that order; junction bases with no gene match: 7. CDR3 bases: TGTGCCAGCAGTTTAGGACAGGGTAGGGACCAGCCCCAGCATTTT. Its translation is CASSLGQGRDQPQHF.